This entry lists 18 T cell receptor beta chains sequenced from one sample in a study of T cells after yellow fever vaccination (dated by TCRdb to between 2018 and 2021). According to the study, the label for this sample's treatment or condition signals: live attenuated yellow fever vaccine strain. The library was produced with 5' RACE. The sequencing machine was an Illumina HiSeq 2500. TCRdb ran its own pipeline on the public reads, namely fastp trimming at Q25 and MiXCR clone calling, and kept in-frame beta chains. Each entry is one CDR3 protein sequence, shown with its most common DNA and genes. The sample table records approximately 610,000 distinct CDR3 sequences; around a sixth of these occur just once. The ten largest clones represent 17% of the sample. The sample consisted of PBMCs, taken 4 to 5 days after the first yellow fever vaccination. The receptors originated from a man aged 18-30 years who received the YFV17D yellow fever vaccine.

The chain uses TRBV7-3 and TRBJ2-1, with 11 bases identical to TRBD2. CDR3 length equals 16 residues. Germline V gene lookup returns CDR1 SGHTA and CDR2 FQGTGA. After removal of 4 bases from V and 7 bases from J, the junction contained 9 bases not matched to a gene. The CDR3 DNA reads TGTGCCAGCAGCTCAACCAGACTAGCGGGGCGAAATGAGCAGTTCTTC. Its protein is CASSSTRLAGRNEQFF. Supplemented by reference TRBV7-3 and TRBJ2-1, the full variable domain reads GAGVSQTPSNKVTEKGKYVELRCDPISGHTALYWYRQSLGQGPEFLIYFQGTGAADDSGLPNDRFFAVRPEGSVSTLKIQRTERGDSAVYLCASSSTRLAGRNEQFFGPGTRLTVL.

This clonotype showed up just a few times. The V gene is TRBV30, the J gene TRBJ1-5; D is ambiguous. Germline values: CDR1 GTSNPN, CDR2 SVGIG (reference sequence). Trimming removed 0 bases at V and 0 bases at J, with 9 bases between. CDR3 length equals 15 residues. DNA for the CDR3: TGTGCCTGGAGTGTAGGATCGGGTAGCAATCAGCCCCAGCATTTT. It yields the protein CAWSVGSGSNQPQHF.

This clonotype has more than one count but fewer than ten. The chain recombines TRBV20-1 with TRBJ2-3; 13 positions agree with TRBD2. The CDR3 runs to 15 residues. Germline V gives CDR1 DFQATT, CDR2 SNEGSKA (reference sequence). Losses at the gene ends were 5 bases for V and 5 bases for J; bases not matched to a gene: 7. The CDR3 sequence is CSALRLAGGVDTQYF. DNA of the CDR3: TGCAGTGCTCTGAGACTAGCGGGGGGTGTAGATACGCAGTATTTT.

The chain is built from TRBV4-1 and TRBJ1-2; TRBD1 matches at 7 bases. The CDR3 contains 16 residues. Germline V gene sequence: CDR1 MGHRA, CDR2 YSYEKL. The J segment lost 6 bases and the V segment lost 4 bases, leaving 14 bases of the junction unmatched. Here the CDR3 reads CASSPREAGGQDGYTF. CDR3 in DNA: TGCGCCAGCAGCCCTCGAGAGGCAGGAGGACAGGATGGCTACACCTTC.

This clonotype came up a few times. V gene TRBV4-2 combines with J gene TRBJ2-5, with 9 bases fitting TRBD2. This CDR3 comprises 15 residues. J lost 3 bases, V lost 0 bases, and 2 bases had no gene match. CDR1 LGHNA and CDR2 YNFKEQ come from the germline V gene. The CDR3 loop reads CASSQEASGEETQYF. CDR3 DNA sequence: TGTGCCAGCAGCCAAGAGGCTAGCGGGGAAGAGACCCAGTACTTC.

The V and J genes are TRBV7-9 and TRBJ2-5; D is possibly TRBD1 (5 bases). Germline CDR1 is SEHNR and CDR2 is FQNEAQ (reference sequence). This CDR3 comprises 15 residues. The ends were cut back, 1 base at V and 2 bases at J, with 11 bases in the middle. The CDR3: CASSLVTARQETQYF. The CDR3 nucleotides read TGTGCCAGCAGCTTAGTGACAGCCCGACAAGAGACCCAGTACTTC.

The CDR3 DNA follows: TGTGCCAGCAGTCCCAGGGTTAGCCCGACAGATACGCAGTATTTT. Encoded protein: CASSPRVSPTDTQYF. The J gene is TRBJ2-3, the V gene TRBV7-9, with D perhaps matching TRBD1 (5 bases). The V end was cut by 6 bases, the J end by 3 bases, with 16 bases between. Germline assignment: CDR1 SEHNR and CDR2 FQNEAQ (reference sequence). This CDR3 region has 15 residues.

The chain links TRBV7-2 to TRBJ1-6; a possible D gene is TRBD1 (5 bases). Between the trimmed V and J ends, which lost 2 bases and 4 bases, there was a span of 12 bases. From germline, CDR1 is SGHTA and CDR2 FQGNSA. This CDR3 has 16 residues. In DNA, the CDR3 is TGTGCCAGCAGCTTATCTTCGACAGTGTATAATTCACCCCTCCACTTT. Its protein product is CASSLSSTVYNSPLHF.

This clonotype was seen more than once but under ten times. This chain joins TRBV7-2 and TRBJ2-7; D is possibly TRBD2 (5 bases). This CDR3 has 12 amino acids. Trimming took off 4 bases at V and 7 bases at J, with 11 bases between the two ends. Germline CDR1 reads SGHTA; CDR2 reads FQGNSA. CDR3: CASSSGPGEQYV. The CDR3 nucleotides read TGTGCCAGCAGCTCAGGACCGGGGGAGCAGTACGTC.

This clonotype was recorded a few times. This CDR3 is CASRATGQGWCEQYF. DNA of the CDR3: TGTGCCAGCAGGGCGACGGGACAGGGGTGGTGCGAGCAGTACTTC. The chain joins TRBV12-3 or TRBV12-4 to TRBJ2-7; 10 positions agree with TRBD1. V trimming: 6 bases; J trimming: 6 bases; junction bases outside the gene matches: 11. CDR3 length: 15 amino acids.

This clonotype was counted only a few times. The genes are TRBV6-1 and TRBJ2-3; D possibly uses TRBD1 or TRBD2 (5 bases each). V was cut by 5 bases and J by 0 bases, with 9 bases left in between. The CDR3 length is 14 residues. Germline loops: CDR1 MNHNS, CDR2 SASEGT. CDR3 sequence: CASSNWGSTDTQYF. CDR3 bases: TGTGCCAGCAGTAATTGGGGGAGCACAGATACGCAGTATTTT.

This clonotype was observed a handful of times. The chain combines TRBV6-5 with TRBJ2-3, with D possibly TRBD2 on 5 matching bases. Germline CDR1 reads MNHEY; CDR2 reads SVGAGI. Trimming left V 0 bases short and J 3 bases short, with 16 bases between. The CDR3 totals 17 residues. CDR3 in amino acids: CASSYSRLAGFTDTQYF. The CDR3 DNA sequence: TGTGCCAGCAGTTACTCGAGGCTAGCCGGATTTACAGATACGCAGTATTTT.

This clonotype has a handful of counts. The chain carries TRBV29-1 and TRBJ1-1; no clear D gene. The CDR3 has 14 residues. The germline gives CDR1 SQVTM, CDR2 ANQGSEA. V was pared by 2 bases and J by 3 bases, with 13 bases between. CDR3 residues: CSVEIGKRDTEAFF. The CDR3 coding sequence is TGCAGCGTTGAAATAGGGAAGAGAGACACTGAAGCTTTCTTT.

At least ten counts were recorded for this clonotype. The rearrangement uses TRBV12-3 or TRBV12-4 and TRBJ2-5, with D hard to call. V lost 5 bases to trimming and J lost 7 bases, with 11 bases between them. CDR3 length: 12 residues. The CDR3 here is CASSPPVGTQYF. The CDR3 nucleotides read TGTGCCAGCAGTCCCCCCGTAGGGACCCAGTACTTC.

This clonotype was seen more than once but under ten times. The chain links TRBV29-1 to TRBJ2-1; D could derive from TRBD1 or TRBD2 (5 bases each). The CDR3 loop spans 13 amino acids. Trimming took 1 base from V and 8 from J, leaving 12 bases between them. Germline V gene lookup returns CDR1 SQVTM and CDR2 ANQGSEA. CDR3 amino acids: CSVEVGRGYEQFF. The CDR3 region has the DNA TGCAGCGTTGAAGTCGGTCGGGGCTATGAGCAGTTCTTC.

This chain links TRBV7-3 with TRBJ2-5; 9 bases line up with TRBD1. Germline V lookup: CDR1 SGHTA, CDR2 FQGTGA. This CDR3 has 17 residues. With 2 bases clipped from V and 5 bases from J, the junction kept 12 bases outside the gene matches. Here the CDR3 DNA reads TGTGCCAGCAGCTTACCCCGCGGACAGGGGTTAAGGGAGACCCAGTACTTC. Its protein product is CASSLPRGQGLRETQYF.

CDR3 sequence: CASGRDRGADTQYF. The CDR3 nucleotides are TGTGCCAGCGGCCGGGACAGGGGGGCGGATACGCAGTATTTT. The gene calls are TRBV7-2 and TRBJ2-3; TRBD1 aligns across 11 bases. This CDR3 region has 14 residues. Per germline, CDR1 SGHTA and CDR2 FQGNSA. The V segment lost 8 bases and the J segment 6 bases; nucleotides outside the gene matches: 7.

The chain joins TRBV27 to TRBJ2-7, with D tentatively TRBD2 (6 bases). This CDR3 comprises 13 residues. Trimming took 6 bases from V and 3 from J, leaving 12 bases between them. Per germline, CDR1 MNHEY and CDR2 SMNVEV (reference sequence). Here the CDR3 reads CASSPWGDYEQYF. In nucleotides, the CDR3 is TGTGCCAGCAGCCCCTGGGGGGACTACGAGCAGTACTTC.